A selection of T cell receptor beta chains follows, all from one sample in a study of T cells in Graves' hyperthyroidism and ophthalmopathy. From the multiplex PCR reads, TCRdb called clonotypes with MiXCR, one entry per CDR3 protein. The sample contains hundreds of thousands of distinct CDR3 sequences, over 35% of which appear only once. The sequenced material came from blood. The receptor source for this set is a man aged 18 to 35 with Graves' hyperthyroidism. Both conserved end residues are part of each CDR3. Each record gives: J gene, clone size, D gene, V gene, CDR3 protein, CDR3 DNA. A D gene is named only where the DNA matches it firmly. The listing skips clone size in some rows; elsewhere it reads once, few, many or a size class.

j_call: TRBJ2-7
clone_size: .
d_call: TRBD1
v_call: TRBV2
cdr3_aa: CASRAADRGSWEQYF
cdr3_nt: TGTGCCAGCAGGGCGGCGGACAGGGGATCTTGGGAGCAGTACTTC

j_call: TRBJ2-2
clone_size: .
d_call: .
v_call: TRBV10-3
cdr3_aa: CAIPGRVTGELFF
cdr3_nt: TGTGCCATCCCGGGACGGGTAACCGGGGAGCTGTTTTTT

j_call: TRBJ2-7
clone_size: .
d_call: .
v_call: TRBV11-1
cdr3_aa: CASRWQPDYEQYF
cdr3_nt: TGTGCCAGCCGCTGGCAGCCAGACTACGAGCAGTACTTC

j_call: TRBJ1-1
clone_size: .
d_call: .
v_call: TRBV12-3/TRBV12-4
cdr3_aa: CASSLFGTSEAFF
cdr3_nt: TGTGCCAGCAGTTTATTCGGCACTTCTGAAGCTTTCTTT

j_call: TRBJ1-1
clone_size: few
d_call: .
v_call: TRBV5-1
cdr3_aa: CASRGGGRSEAFF
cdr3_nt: TGCGCCAGCAGGGGAGGTGGACGGAGTGAAGCTTTCTTT

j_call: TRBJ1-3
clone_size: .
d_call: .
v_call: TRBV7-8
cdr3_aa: CASSLGGNPGGNTIYF
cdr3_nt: TGTGCCAGCAGCTTAGGGGGGAATCCTGGCGGAAACACCATATATTTT

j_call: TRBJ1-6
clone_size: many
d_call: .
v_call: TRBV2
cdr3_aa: CASIRGSSYNSPLHF
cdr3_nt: TGTGCCAGCATACGCGGGTCCTCCTATAATTCACCCCTCCACTTT

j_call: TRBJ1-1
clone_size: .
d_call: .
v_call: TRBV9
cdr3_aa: CASSVSGGVTEAFF
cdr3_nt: TGTGCCAGCAGCGTATCGGGGGGGGTTACTGAAGCTTTCTTT

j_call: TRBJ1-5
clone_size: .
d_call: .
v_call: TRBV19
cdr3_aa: CAVAGGNNQPQHF
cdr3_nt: TGTGCCGTCGCCGGGGGGAACAATCAGCCCCAGCATTTT

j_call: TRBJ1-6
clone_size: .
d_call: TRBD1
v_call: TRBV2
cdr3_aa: CASSFPGTGEYSPLHF
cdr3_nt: TGTGCCAGCAGTTTCCCCGGGACAGGGGAGTATTCACCCCTCCACTTT

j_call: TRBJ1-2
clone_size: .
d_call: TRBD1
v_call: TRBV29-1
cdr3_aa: CSVETTGPNYGYTF
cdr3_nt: TGCAGCGTTGAGACGACAGGGCCTAACTATGGCTACACCTTC

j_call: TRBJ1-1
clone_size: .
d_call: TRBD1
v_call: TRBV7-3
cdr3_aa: CASSPGQGSDTEAFF
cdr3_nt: TGTGCCAGCAGCCCCGGACAGGGCTCGGACACTGAAGCTTTCTTT

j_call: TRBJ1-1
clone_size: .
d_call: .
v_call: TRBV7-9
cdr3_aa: CASSYSSGVGTEAFF
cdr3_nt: TGTGCCAGCAGTTACTCGTCGGGGGTGGGGACTGAAGCTTTCTTT

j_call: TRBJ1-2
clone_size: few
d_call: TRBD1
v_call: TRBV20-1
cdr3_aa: CSARDGTGGANYGYTF
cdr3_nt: TGCAGTGCTAGAGATGGGACAGGGGGAGCTAACTATGGCTACACCTTC

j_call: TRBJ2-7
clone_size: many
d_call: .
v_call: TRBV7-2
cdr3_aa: CATAEGLYEQYF
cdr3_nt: TGTGCCACCGCCGAAGGCCTCTACGAGCAGTACTTC

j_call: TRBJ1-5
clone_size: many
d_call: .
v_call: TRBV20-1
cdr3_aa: CSATGSGNQPQHF
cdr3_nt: TGCAGTGCTACAGGTTCTGGCAATCAGCCCCAGCATTTT

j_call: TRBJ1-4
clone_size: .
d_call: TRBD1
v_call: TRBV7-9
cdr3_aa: CASSSRQGADEKLFF
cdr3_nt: TGTGCCAGCAGCTCAAGACAGGGGGCGGATGAAAAACTGTTTTTT

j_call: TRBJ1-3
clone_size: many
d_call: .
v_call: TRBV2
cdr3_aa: CAGRRISGNTIYF
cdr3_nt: TGTGCGGGACGGAGGATCTCTGGAAACACCATATATTTT

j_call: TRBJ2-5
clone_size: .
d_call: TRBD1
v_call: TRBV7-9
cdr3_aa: CASSSGTRQGVQETQYF
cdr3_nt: TGTGCCAGCAGTAGTGGTACGAGACAGGGGGTCCAAGAGACCCAGTACTTC

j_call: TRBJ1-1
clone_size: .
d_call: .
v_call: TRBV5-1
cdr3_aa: CASSSTGDLELWTEAFF
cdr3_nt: TGCGCCAGCAGCTCCACCGGGGACCTGGAATTGTGGACTGAAGCTTTCTTT

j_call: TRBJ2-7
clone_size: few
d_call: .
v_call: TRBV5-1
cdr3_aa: CASSLGWDAGGEQYF
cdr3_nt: TGCGCCAGCAGCTTGGGTTGGGACGCCGGGGGCGAGCAGTACTTC

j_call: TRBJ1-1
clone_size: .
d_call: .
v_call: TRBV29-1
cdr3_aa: CSVEEAARPEAFF
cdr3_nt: TGCAGCGTTGAAGAGGCAGCCCGCCCTGAAGCTTTCTTT

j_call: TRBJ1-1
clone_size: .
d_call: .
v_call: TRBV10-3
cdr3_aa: CAIGSGNTEAFF
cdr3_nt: TGTGCCATCGGGTCAGGGAACACTGAAGCTTTCTTT

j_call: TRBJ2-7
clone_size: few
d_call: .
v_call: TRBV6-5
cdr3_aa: CASSWEGAPYEQYF
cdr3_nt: TGTGCCAGCAGTTGGGAGGGGGCTCCCTACGAGCAGTACTTC

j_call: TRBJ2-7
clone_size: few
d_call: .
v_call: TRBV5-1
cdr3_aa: CASSSDSSSYEQYF
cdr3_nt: TGCGCCAGCAGCTCTGACAGTAGCTCCTACGAGCAGTACTTC

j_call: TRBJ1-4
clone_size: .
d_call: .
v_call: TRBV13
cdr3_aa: CASMRGDNEKLFF
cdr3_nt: TGTGCCAGCATGCGAGGGGATAATGAAAAACTGTTTTTT

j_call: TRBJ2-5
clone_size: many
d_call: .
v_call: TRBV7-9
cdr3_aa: CASSLAGIQETQYF
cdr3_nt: TGTGCCAGCAGCTTAGCAGGGATTCAAGAGACCCAGTACTTC

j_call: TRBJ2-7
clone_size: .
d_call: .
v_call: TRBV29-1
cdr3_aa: CSVLLGDEQYF
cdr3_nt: TGCAGCGTCCTTCTCGGGGACGAGCAGTACTTC